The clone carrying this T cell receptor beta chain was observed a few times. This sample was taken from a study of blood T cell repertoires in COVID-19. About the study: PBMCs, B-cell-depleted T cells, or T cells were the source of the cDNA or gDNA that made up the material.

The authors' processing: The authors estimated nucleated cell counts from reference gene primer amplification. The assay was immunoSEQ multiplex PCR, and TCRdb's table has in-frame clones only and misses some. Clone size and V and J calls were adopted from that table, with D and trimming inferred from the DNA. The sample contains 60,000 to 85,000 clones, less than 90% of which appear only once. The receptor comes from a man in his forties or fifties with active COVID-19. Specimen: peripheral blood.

This chain's CDR3 is CASSLSLAGVGNTGELFF. In DNA, the CDR3 is TGTGCCAGCAGCTTGAGTCTAGCGGGAGTCGGGAACACCGGGGAGCTGTTTTTT. The chain has TRBV12-1 and TRBJ2-2; the table's D gene call, TRBD2, was not cross checked with the DNA. TRBV12-1 is assigned pseudogene status. There are 18 residues in the CDR3.